This T cell receptor beta chain was sequenced for a study of blood T cell repertoires in COVID-19. Study-level background: Samples representing acute and convalescent COVID-19 were sourced from the United States, Italy and Spain. Nucleic acid was either cDNA or gDNA, and it came from T cells, B-cell-depleted T cells, or PBMCs.

One Seattle source followed patients from active infection through their disease course. With 5 bases clipped from V and 4 bases from J, the junction kept 9 bases outside the gene matches. The CDR3 runs to 15 residues. CDR1 is MDHEN, CDR2 SYDVKM, per germline. Using immunoSEQ multiplex PCR, the repertoire was profiled, and TCRdb retains in-frame clones only, with some absent. The sample has roughly 54,000 clones; just under 90% are singletons. Source material: peripheral blood. The J gene is TRBJ1-2, the V gene TRBV28; 8 nucleotides match TRBD1. The TCR originated in a woman aged 60-75 years with COVID-19, enrolled during active disease. The CDR3 spells CASSLPGQGSYGYTF. The CDR3 coding sequence is TGTGCCAGCAGTCTACCTGGACAGGGTAGCTATGGCTACACCTTC.